Below are 30 T cell receptor beta chains sequenced from a single sample in a study of blood T cell repertoires in COVID-19. The assay was immunoSEQ multiplex PCR, and TCRdb's table has in-frame clones only and misses some. Here the sample spans 250,000 or so clones, around nine tenths being singletons. Sequenced sample: PBMCs or T cells enriched from blood (not recorded which). The receptors originated from a woman younger than 35 who had recovered from COVID-19.

This chain connects TRBV7-2 to TRBJ2-3; TRBD2 matches at 13 bases. Germline lookup yields CDR1 SGHTA and CDR2 FQGNSA. The CDR3 covers 17 residues. Germline trimming cut 5 bases from V and 4 bases from J; bases unmatched to any gene: 9. CDR3 sequence (DNA): TGTGCCAGCAGCCCTCGGACTAGCGGGAGTTGGGCAGATACGCAGTATTTT. Translation: CASSPRTSGSWADTQYF.

J is TRBJ1-4 and V is TRBV28; D remains ambiguous. The CDR3 runs 17 residues. With 8 bases removed from V and 3 bases from J, the gap between germline ends came to 22 bases. Germline CDR1 reads MDHEN; CDR2 reads SYDVKM. For the CDR3, the DNA is TGTGCCAGCTCAAAGGCGGATACGGGGAGGTCTAATGAAAAACTGTTTTTT. This encodes CASSKADTGRSNEKLFF.

The chain recombines TRBV14 with TRBJ2-5; the match to TRBD2 covers 10 bases. The CDR3 is 14 residues long. V shed 1 base and J 4 bases; nucleotides not matched to a gene: 0. Germline assignment: CDR1 SGHDN and CDR2 FVKESK. CDR3: CASSQGLAGETQYF. CDR3 DNA sequence: TGTGCCAGCAGCCAAGGACTAGCGGGAGAGACCCAGTACTTC.

The CDR3 loop reads CASSLDGGYGYTF. The CDR3 nucleotides read TGCGCCAGCAGCTTGGACGGTGGCTATGGCTACACCTTC. This chain connects TRBV5-1 to TRBJ1-2; D is ambiguous. The CDR3 runs to 13 residues. Trimming left V 0 bases short and J 4 bases short, with 7 bases between. Germline CDR1 SGHRS, CDR2 YFSETQ.

J is TRBJ1-6 and V is TRBV30; TRBD1 aligns across 8 bases. V shed 5 bases and J 8 bases; nucleotides not matched to a gene: 8. The CDR3 runs to 14 residues. Germline V gene lookup returns CDR1 GTSNPN and CDR2 SVGIG (reference sequence). CDR3 DNA: TGTGCCTGGGAAGGCAGGGGGCCGGATTCACCCCTCCACTTT. It encodes CAWEGRGPDSPLHF.

This clone was found a few times. The chain couples TRBV7-3 to TRBJ2-3; possible D gene TRBD1, 6 bases. The ends were cut back, 1 base at V and 5 bases at J, with 7 bases in the middle. CDR3 length: 13 residues. CDR1 SGHTA and CDR2 FQGTGA come from the germline V gene. This CDR3 is CASSLRGGDTQYF. The CDR3 nucleotides read TGTGCCAGCAGCTTAAGAGGGGGAGATACGCAGTATTTT.

V is TRBV6-4 and J is TRBJ2-1, with 11 bases fitting TRBD2. Germline CDR1 is MRHNA and CDR2 is SNTAGT. The CDR3 runs to 15 residues. V was clipped by 5 bases and J by 5 bases; unmatched bases: 5. DNA of the CDR3: TGTGCCAGCAGTAAACTAGCGGGAGCTAACAATGAGCAGTTCTTC. Protein: CASSKLAGANNEQFF.

This clone was observed a single time. V is TRBV25-1 and J is TRBJ1-1; D gene unclear. The V gene's germline CDR1 is MGHDK and CDR2 SYGVNS. Trimming removed 5 bases at V and 0 bases at J, with 10 bases between. The CDR3 is made up of 14 amino acids. In DNA form, the CDR3 reads TGTGCCAGCAGTCCACGACATGTGAACACTGAAGCTTTCTTT. Translation: CASSPRHVNTEAFF.

This chain uses TRBV5-4 with TRBJ2-2; TRBD2 might be the D (5 bases). Trimming took off 5 bases at V and 4 bases at J, with 21 bases between the two ends. The germline V gene has CDR1 SGHNT and CDR2 YYREEE (reference sequence). The CDR3 runs 17 residues. For the CDR3, the DNA is TGTGCCAGCAGTCGGCCCCGCGGCCCCGAGGGCACCGGGGAGCTGTTTTTT. Translated: CASSRPRGPEGTGELFF.

V and J are TRBV7-6 and TRBJ2-1, with 7 bases matching TRBD2. CDR3 size: 15 residues. Germline lookup yields CDR1 SGHVS and CDR2 FNYEAQ. Trimming cost V 6 bases and J 4 bases; bases outside gene matches: 9. The CDR3 sequence: CASRPRSSGYNEQFF. The CDR3 DNA reads as TGTGCCAGCAGGCCGCGGTCTAGCGGATACAATGAGCAGTTCTTC.

The chain links TRBV28 to TRBJ1-1; D is unresolved. Germline CDR1 MDHEN, CDR2 SYDVKM. V was cut by 3 bases and J by 1 base, with 6 bases left in between. There are 13 residues in the CDR3. As DNA, the CDR3 is TGTGCCAGCAGTTTGTCCAGGAACACTGAAGCTTTCTTT. Translated, it gives CASSLSRNTEAFF.

V gene TRBV4-3 combines with J gene TRBJ2-2, with TRBD1 matching 11 bases. Germline trimming cut 0 bases from V and 5 bases from J; bases unmatched to any gene: 5. CDR1 is LGHNA, CDR2 YSLEER, per germline. This CDR3 is built from 17 residues. CDR3 in DNA: TGCGCCAGCAGCCAAGATCGGGGACAGGGGGAGACCGGGGAGCTGTTTTTT. Translating it yields CASSQDRGQGETGELFF.

V is TRBV5-6 and J is TRBJ2-5, with 7 nucleotides matching TRBD2. This CDR3 is 15 amino acids long. Germline V CDR1 and CDR2: SGHDT, YYEEEE. V lost 2 bases to trimming and J lost 7 bases; unmatched junction nucleotides: 11. In DNA form, the CDR3 reads TGTGCCAGCAGCTTTCAAGCGGGGATGGTAGTGACCCAGTACTTC. Amino acids: CASSFQAGMVVTQYF.

This clone is a singleton in its sample. CDR3 DNA sequence: TGTGCCAGCAGTCGGACTAGCGGGGTTGAGCAGTACTTC. Translating it yields CASSRTSGVEQYF. The chain combines TRBV3-1 (or the pseudogene TRBV3-2) with TRBJ2-7; 12 bases agree with TRBD2. With 6 bases clipped from V and 7 bases from J, the junction kept 4 bases outside the gene matches. The CDR3 runs to 13 residues. Germline loops: CDR1 LGHDT, CDR2 YNNKEL (reference sequence).

The chain links TRBV28 to TRBJ2-3, with 10 nucleotides matching TRBD2. The ends lost 7 bases at V and 4 bases at J; junction bases unmatched: 5. Per the germline V gene, CDR1 is MDHEN and CDR2 is SYDVKM. CDR3 length: 14 amino acids. CDR3 nucleotide sequence: TGTGCCAGCACTAGCGGGAGATGGTCAGATACGCAGTATTTT. It encodes CASTSGRWSDTQYF.

The chain couples TRBV5-4 to TRBJ2-3, with 10 bases fitting TRBD2. The CDR3 is made up of 15 amino acids. Germline loops: CDR1 SGHNT, CDR2 YYREEE (reference sequence). With 4 bases clipped from V and 7 bases from J, the junction kept 9 bases outside the gene matches. The CDR3 sequence: CASSLAGLAEHTQYF. The CDR3 DNA reads TGTGCCAGCAGCCTTGCAGGACTAGCGGAACATACGCAGTATTTT.

The gene calls are TRBV11-3 and TRBJ1-3; TRBD1 matches 8 bases. Germline V gives CDR1 SGHNT, CDR2 YENEEA. The V gene end was trimmed by 3 bases and the J gene end by 2 bases; junction bases not matched to a gene: 0. The CDR3 runs to 14 residues. CDR3 in DNA: TGTGCCAGCAGCTTGGGACAGGCTGGAAACACCATATATTTT. Its translation is CASSLGQAGNTIYF.

The chain employs TRBV29-1 and TRBJ1-2, with TRBD1 matching 9 bases. After removal of 7 bases from V and 0 bases from J, the junction contained 12 bases not matched to a gene. This CDR3 spans 16 amino acids. Per the germline V gene, CDR1 is SQVTM and CDR2 is ANQGSEA. The CDR3 is CSAEDRGKVANYGYTF. CDR3 sequence (DNA): TGCAGCGCTGAGGACAGGGGAAAAGTGGCTAACTATGGCTACACCTTC. The whole variable domain, remainder taken from reference TRBV29-1 and TRBJ1-2, is SAVISQKPSRDICQRGTSLTIQCQVDSQVTMMFWYRQQPGQSLTLIATANQGSEATYESGFVIDKFPISRPNLTFSTLTVSNMSPEDSSIYLCSAEDRGKVANYGYTFGSGTRLTVV.

The chain employs TRBV3-1 (or the pseudogene TRBV3-2) and TRBJ2-7; 8 nucleotides agree with TRBD2. J gave up 4 bases and V 0 bases, and 8 bases lay outside the gene matches. Germline loops: CDR1 LGHDT, CDR2 YNNKEL (reference sequence). This CDR3 contains 16 residues. The CDR3 region is CASSQEIGRARYEQYF. The DNA of the CDR3 is TGTGCCAGCAGCCAAGAAATCGGGAGGGCCCGATACGAGCAGTACTTC.

The V call is TRBV18, the J call TRBJ2-5; D is unclear. The CDR3 totals 14 residues. Trimming took 1 base from V and 3 from J, leaving 9 bases between them. The V gene's germline CDR1 is KGHSH and CDR2 LQKENI. CDR3 sequence: CASSPQSTEETQYF. The CDR3 DNA is TGTGCCAGCTCACCACAGTCTACAGAAGAGACCCAGTACTTC.

The sample holds one count of this clone. V usage is TRBV4-3 and J usage is TRBJ1-4; no clear D gene. Trimming cost V 5 bases and J 7 bases, with 17 bases left between them. Germline CDR1 reads LGHNA; CDR2 reads YSLEER. CDR3 length equals 15 residues. Written as DNA, the CDR3 is TGCGCCAGCAGCGCCACACTAGACGGTAGTGAAAAACTGTTTTTT. Translated: CASSATLDGSEKLFF.

This clone is a singleton in its sample. The chain couples TRBV2 to TRBJ2-5; 8 bases line up with TRBD1. CDR3 length: 13 residues. CDR1 and CDR2 (germline): SNHLY, FYNNEI. The V segment lost 5 bases and the J segment 2 bases; nucleotides outside the gene matches: 1. The CDR3 protein is CASSRDRQETQYF. CDR3 nucleotide sequence: TGTGCCAGCAGTCGGGACAGGCAAGAGACCCAGTACTTC.

This clone was observed a single time. The chain has TRBV5-1 and TRBJ2-1; TRBD2 agrees at 9 bases. CDR3 length: 15 residues. Trimming took 4 bases from V and 5 from J; bases not matched to a gene: 7. CDR1 and CDR2 (germline): SGHRS, YFSETQ. In DNA, the CDR3 is TGCGCCAGCAGCGTGGGACTAGCAGAGAACAATGAGCAGTTCTTC. This translates into CASSVGLAENNEQFF. The full variable domain, its missing parts supplied by reference TRBV5-1 and TRBJ2-1, is KAGVTQTPRYLIKTRGQQVTLSCSPISGHRSVSWYQQTPGQGLQFLFEYFSETQRNKGNFPGRFSGRQFSNSRSEMNVSTLELGDSALYLCASSVGLAENNEQFFGPGTRLTVL.

This clone came up a few times. The rearrangement uses TRBV19 and TRBJ2-1; 9 positions agree with TRBD2. Germline V gives CDR1 LNHDA, CDR2 SQIVND (reference sequence). The CDR3 sequence is 15 residues long. V shed 5 bases, J shed 7 bases, and the junction held 9 bases outside the gene matches. The CDR3 here is CASSATSGGGNEQFF. The CDR3 region has the DNA TGTGCCAGTAGTGCGACTAGCGGAGGTGGGAATGAGCAGTTCTTC.

The J gene is TRBJ2-6, the V gene TRBV5-1; 7 bases agree with TRBD1. Germline CDR1 is SGHRS and CDR2 is YFSETQ. CDR3 length: 20 residues. J was trimmed by 0 bases and V by 2 bases; bases with no gene match: 14. The chain's CDR3 is CASSFFKLGQASSGANVLTF. The CDR3 nucleotides are TGCGCCAGCAGCTTTTTTAAGCTTGGACAGGCATCCTCTGGGGCCAACGTCCTGACTTTC.

The chain couples TRBV19 to TRBJ2-1; 8 nucleotides match TRBD2. This CDR3 region has 15 residues. Trimming took 2 bases from V and 9 from J; bases not matched to a gene: 9. From germline, CDR1 is LNHDA and CDR2 SQIVND (reference sequence). This CDR3 is CASSIPGLGYTEQFF. CDR3 nucleotides: TGTGCCAGTAGTATACCGGGACTAGGCTATACTGAGCAGTTCTTC. Drawing the rest from reference TRBV19 and TRBJ2-1, the complete variable domain is DGGITQSPKYLFRKEGQNVTLSCEQNLNHDAMYWYRQDPGQGLRLIYYSQIVNDFQKGDIAEGYSVSREKKESFPLTVTSAQKNPTAFYLCASSIPGLGYTEQFFGPGTRLTVL.

The rearrangement uses TRBV27 and TRBJ2-6; 10 positions agree with TRBD1. Germline V gene sequence: CDR1 MNHEY, CDR2 SMNVEV (reference sequence). Trimming cost V 4 bases and J 0 bases; bases outside gene matches: 6. The CDR3 consists of 18 residues. CDR3 loop: CASSSWTGGISGANVLTF. The CDR3 coding sequence is TGTGCCAGCAGTTCCTGGACAGGGGGGATCTCTGGGGCCAACGTCCTGACTTTC.

V gene TRBV10-3 combines with J gene TRBJ2-1, with 7 bases that match TRBD2. With 0 bases clipped from V and 1 base from J, the junction kept 6 bases outside the gene matches. Looked up from germline, CDR1 is ENHRY and CDR2 is SYGVKD. The CDR3 spans 17 residues. The DNA for the CDR3 is TGTGCCATCAGTGAGTCAAGTACTAGCGAATCCTACAATGAGCAGTTCTTC. Protein product: CAISESSTSESYNEQFF.

This chain uses TRBV2 with TRBJ1-4; D not resolved. The V and J ends lost 3 bases and 7 bases respectively, with 12 bases between them. This CDR3 has 14 amino acids. Germline-derived CDR1 and CDR2 are SNHLY and FYNNEI. In DNA, the CDR3 is TGTGCCAGCAGTGAGGGCCCTGTTGGTGAAAAACTGTTTTTT. It is translated as CASSEGPVGEKLFF. Full variable domain (missing parts from reference TRBV2 and TRBJ1-4): EPEVTQTPSHQVTQMGQEVILRCVPISNHLYFYWYRQILGQKVEFLVSFYNNEISEKSEIFDDQFSVERPDGSNFTLKIRSTKLEDSAMYFCASSEGPVGEKLFFGSGTQLSVL.

The rearrangement links TRBV4-2 to TRBJ2-3; D perhaps matches TRBD2 (6 bases). CDR1 and CDR2 (germline): LGHNA, YNFKEQ. V was clipped by 0 bases and J by 4 bases, with 8 bases between them. This CDR3 spans 14 amino acids. CDR3 sequence (DNA): TGTGCCAGCAGCCAAGAGGAGGGGCCAGATACGCAGTATTTT. Protein sequence: CASSQEEGPDTQYF.